Listed below are T cell receptor beta chains from one sample, sequenced in a study of CD8 T cells in ankylosing spondylitis. MiXCR, run by TCRdb on the 5' RACE reads, gives a single entry per CDR3 protein. The sample carries some 250,000 distinct CDR3 sequences, 20% to 30% recorded once. Sample: blood, either unsorted or a sorted T cell fraction (not recorded which). These receptors were collected from a male donor with ankylosing spondylitis or in good health (not recorded which). The CDR3 runs from the conserved cysteine through the conserved F or W. The D gene is left open where the match is weak. Some rows have no size entry. The others give once, few or many, or a class for an expanded clone.

TRBJ2-1	TRBV6-5	TRBD2	NA	TGTGCCAGCAGTTACGGGAGGACTAGCGGGCGAGGTGAGCAGTTCTTC	CASSYGRTSGRGEQFF
TRBJ2-7	TRBV20-1	NA	NA	TGCAGTGCTGCCCCGGGACCGATTTCCTACGAGCAGTACTTC	CSAAPGPISYEQYF
TRBJ1-2	TRBV29-1	TRBD1	many	TGCAGCGTTGAAAGGGACAGCGCTTATGGCTACACCTTC	CSVERDSAYGYTF
TRBJ2-1	TRBV12-3/TRBV12-4	TRBD2	NA	TGTGCCAGCAGTTTCCCCCCTAGCGGGGTATGGGGAATGGGCAGGGGTGGAAATGAGCAGTTCTTC	CASSFPPSGVWGMGRGGNEQFF
TRBJ1-1	TRBV28	TRBD1	few	TGTGCCAGCCTAAAGACAGGGGACACTGAAGCTTTCTTT	CASLKTGDTEAFF
TRBJ2-1	TRBV4-2	TRBD2	NA	TGTGCCAGCAGCCAAGGCCGGGAACTAGCGGGGGGCGATGAGCAGTTCTTC	CASSQGRELAGGDEQFF
TRBJ1-1	TRBV4-2	TRBD1	few	TGTGCCAGCAGCCAAGGACAGGGAGACACTGAAGCTTTCTTT	CASSQGQGDTEAFF
TRBJ2-7	TRBV2	NA	NA	TGTGCCAGCAGTGAGTCAAGAACCTACGAGCAGTACTTC	CASSESRTYEQYF
TRBJ2-3	TRBV28	TRBD1	NA	TGTGCCACCACCAGGGGGCTAGATACGCAGTATTTT	CATTRGLDTQYF
TRBJ2-1	TRBV4-2	TRBD2	few	TGTGCCAGCAGCCGACGGAACGGAGCGGGGGGGCCATCAGGTGAGCAGTTCTTC	CASSRRNGAGGPSGEQFF
TRBJ2-5	TRBV20-1	NA	many	TGCAGTGCTAAGGACCCGAAAGAGACCCAGTACTTC	CSAKDPKETQYF
TRBJ2-1	TRBV7-2	TRBD1	NA	TGTGCCAGCAGCCTCGGGACAGGCAGAAACAATGAGCAGTTCTTC	CASSLGTGRNNEQFF
TRBJ1-4	TRBV20-1	TRBD1	NA	TGCAGTGTTCTCCGGGACAGGGGAGTCAATGAAAAACTGTTTTTT	CSVLRDRGVNEKLFF
TRBJ2-7	TRBV20-1	NA	NA	TGCAGTGCTAGAGAGAGCAGGGGAAGGAACGAGCAGTACTTC	CSARESRGRNEQYF
TRBJ2-7	TRBV3-1	NA	NA	TGTGCCAGCAGCCCCGGAAAAGGGGAGCAGTACTTC	CASSPGKGEQYF
TRBJ2-1	TRBV5-1	NA	many	TGCGCCAGCAGCTTGGGACTAGGCCCTTACAATGAGCAGTTCTTC	CASSLGLGPYNEQFF
TRBJ2-3	TRBV20-1	NA	many	TGCAGTGCTAGGACCACCGGGACACGAGGGGATACGCAGTATTTT	CSARTTGTRGDTQYF
TRBJ1-2	TRBV7-6	TRBD1	NA	TGTGCCAGCAGCTTAGTCCCCATGGCAGGGGGCGGCACTAACTATGGCTACACCTTC	CASSLVPMAGGGTNYGYTF
TRBJ2-7	TRBV12-3/TRBV12-4	NA	NA	TGTGCCAGCGCGGCTGGGGGAGCCTACGAGCAGTACTTC	CASAAGGAYEQYF
TRBJ2-6	TRBV11-2	TRBD1	few	TGTGCCAGCCGGGACAGGGGAGTTCCTGGGGCCAACGTCCTGACTTTC	CASRDRGVPGANVLTF
TRBJ2-1	TRBV3-1	NA	NA	TGTGCCAGCAGCCAAGGACAGGCAAAGCAGTTCTTC	CASSQGQAKQFF
TRBJ2-3	TRBV20-1	TRBD2	few	TGCAGTGCTAGAGATCTTAGACTAGCGGGGGGCACAGATACGCAGTATTTT	CSARDLRLAGGTDTQYF
TRBJ2-3	TRBV15	NA	NA	TGTGCCACCAGCGCCCGGAGCGGCACAGATACGCAGTATTTT	CATSARSGTDTQYF
TRBJ1-1	TRBV6-5	NA	few	TGTGCCAGCAGTTACGAAAGGTGGGGCGCTGAAGCTTTCTTT	CASSYERWGAEAFF
TRBJ2-7	TRBV20-1	NA	NA	TGCAGTGCCGGGGGGGGGACAGGGACCTACGAGCAGTACTTC	CSAGGGTGTYEQYF
TRBJ1-5	TRBV6-1	NA	few	TGTGCCAGCAGGGCGACCGACGTAGGGCCCCAGCATTTT	CASRATDVGPQHF
TRBJ2-2	TRBV29-1	NA	NA	TGCAGCGCAGAGACAGACACCGGGGAGCTGTTTTTT	CSAETDTGELFF
TRBJ1-2	TRBV29-1	NA	few	TGCAGCGCCGGGACCTCGGTTGTCCATGGCTACACCTTC	CSAGTSVVHGYTF
TRBJ2-2	TRBV5-5	NA	many	TGTGCCAGCAGCTTGGGCCAGACGAACACCGGGGAGCTGTTTTTT	CASSLGQTNTGELFF
TRBJ1-2	TRBV20-1	NA	NA	TGCAGTGCTAGAGTAACTGGGGGCGGTGGCTACACCTTC	CSARVTGGGGYTF
TRBJ2-1	TRBV6-5	TRBD2	many	TGTGCCAGCAGTTTTTTCGCGGGAGGGGGGCCCCCGTCGGAGCAGTTCTTC	CASSFFAGGGPPSEQFF
TRBJ2-3	TRBV27	NA	few	TGTGCCAGCAGTTTTCAGGGCTCAGATACGCAGTATTTT	CASSFQGSDTQYF
TRBJ2-1	TRBV28	NA	many	TGTGCCAGCAGCCGTAGTGTCTATGAGCAGTTCTTC	CASSRSVYEQFF